This TCR beta chain was recorded in a study of blood T cell repertoires in COVID-19. The CDR3 has 14 amino acids. From germline, CDR1 is SGHVS and CDR2 FQNEAQ. Germline trimming cut 7 bases from V and 2 bases from J; bases unmatched to any gene: 5. Original data processing: It was from reference gene primer amplification that nucleated cell counts were estimated. Method: immunoSEQ multiplex PCR; TCRdb's copy keeps in-frame clones and lacks some. The DNA gave D and trimming, while V, J and clone size come from that table. In the table there are 300,000 to 350,000 clones, over 85% of which are singletons. Seattle patients were enrolled while actively infected and followed longitudinally.

The V gene is TRBV7-8, the J gene TRBJ1-3; 7 nucleotides match TRBD1. Sequenced material: peripheral blood. The sequence was collected from a woman aged 55-70 years with COVID-19, enrolled during active disease. The CDR3 sequence is CASKKTGTGNTIYF. The CDR3 DNA is TGTGCCAGCAAAAAGACAGGGACTGGAAACACCATATATTTT.